This T cell receptor (beta chain) was retrieved from a study of T cells in Graves' hyperthyroidism and ophthalmopathy. Study-level points and caveats: Expanded thyroid clonotypes (above 0.001) were mostly also found in blood.

For this clonotype: What it recognizes is unknown.

The CDR3 totals 15 residues. V was pared by 5 bases and J by 1 base, with 15 bases between. The germline V gene has CDR1 SGHRS and CDR2 YFSETQ. What was amplified from RNA transcripts were TCR beta CDR3 regions. Primed by the HTBI set, a first-round RT-PCR was run on the TCR CDR3. TCRdb reanalysed the multiplex PCR reads using MiXCR and keeps one entry per CDR3 protein. The sample carries 600,000 to 800,000 distinct CDR3 sequences, about a third recorded once. Calling Graves' hyperthyroidism stable meant ophthalmopathy did not progress within 18 months. Recently diagnosed hyperthyroidism of less than 2 months' duration affected patients aged 18 to 65. Each diagnosis drew on symptoms, thyroxine, TRAb, thyroid ultrasound and orbital computed tomography findings.

The clonotype originates from a woman aged 40 to 49 with Graves' hyperthyroidism. Sequenced sample: blood. The chain carries TRBV5-1 and TRBJ1-1; D is unresolved. CDR3 sequence: CASSLRPRGNTEAFF. The DNA of the CDR3 is TGCGCCAGCAGTTTAAGACCGCGGGGGAACACTGAAGCTTTCTTT.